The 30 T cell receptor beta chains below all came from one sample that was sequenced in a study of blood T cell repertoires in COVID-19. Measured with immunoSEQ multiplex PCR; TCRdb has only the in-frame clones, and not every one. The table shows around 230,000 clones, with 65% to 85% occurring only once. Specimen: peripheral blood. These receptor sequences come from a woman between 50 and 59 years old with acute or convalescent COVID-19.

The V gene is TRBV28, the J gene TRBJ1-1, with a possible D match to TRBD1 (6 bases). CDR3 length equals 16 residues. V gave up 4 bases and J gave up 2 bases, with 17 bases separating them. Germline V CDR1 and CDR2: MDHEN, SYDVKM. The CDR3 loop is CASSSNSGHINTEAFF. The CDR3 region has the DNA TGTGCCAGCAGTTCGAACTCGGGACATATAAACACTGAAGCTTTCTTT.

This chain joins TRBV27 and TRBJ1-3; D not certain. V was clipped by 3 bases and J by 0 bases, with 12 bases between them. CDR1 and CDR2 (germline): MNHEY, SMNVEV (reference sequence). The CDR3 covers 16 residues. The CDR3 region has the DNA TGTGCCAGCAGTTTGAACGGCCGCGGCTCTGGAAACACCATATATTTT. As protein: CASSLNGRGSGNTIYF.

V is TRBV27 and J is TRBJ2-1, with 7 bases lining up with TRBD2. Germline V CDR1 and CDR2: MNHEY, SMNVEV (reference sequence). The V and J ends lost 7 bases and 10 bases, in that order; junction bases with no gene match: 4. The length of the CDR3 is 11 residues. The CDR3 region has the DNA TGTGCCAGCATTCTCGGGGGGGAGCAGTTCTTC. It yields the protein CASILGGEQFF.

The chain carries TRBV5-1 and TRBJ2-2, with a weak D call TRBD1 (6 bases). The CDR3 loop spans 15 amino acids. Germline V gives CDR1 SGHRS, CDR2 YFSETQ. Between the trimmed V and J ends, which lost 2 bases and 6 bases, there was a span of 14 bases. The CDR3 loop reads CASSLKTGNAGELFF. In DNA, the CDR3 is TGCGCCAGCAGCTTAAAGACAGGAAATGCCGGGGAGCTGTTTTTT.

The rearrangement uses TRBV12-3 or TRBV12-4 and TRBJ2-7; the match to TRBD2 covers 10 bases. The CDR3 extends over 13 amino acids. Trimming removed 6 bases from V and 4 bases from J; junction bases left unmatched: 3. The CDR3 reads CASSSSGSYEQYF. The CDR3 DNA is TGTGCCAGCAGCTCTAGCGGGAGTTACGAGCAGTACTTC.

The chain couples TRBV18 to TRBJ2-7, with no clear D. The CDR3 totals 13 residues. V was trimmed by 5 bases and J by 3 bases, leaving 11 bases between them. CDR1 is KGHSH, CDR2 LQKENI, per germline. CDR3 amino acids: CASSFETLYEQYF. In DNA form, the CDR3 reads TGTGCCAGCTCATTTGAGACTCTCTACGAGCAGTACTTC. Looking up the rest from reference TRBV18 and TRBJ2-7 gives the full variable domain: NAGVMQNPRHLVRRRGQEARLRCSPMKGHSHVYWYRQLPEEGLKFMVYLQKENIIDESGMPKERFSAEFPKEGPSILRIQQVVRGDSAAYFCASSFETLYEQYFGPGTRLTVT.

This sequence joins TRBV27 and TRBJ1-5; D may be TRBD1 (5 bases). The CDR3 is made up of 12 amino acids. V lost 8 bases and J lost 6, with 11 bases in between. CDR1 is MNHEY, CDR2 SMNVEV, per germline (reference sequence). CDR3 sequence: CASGNRTQPQHF. CDR3 coding DNA: TGTGCCAGCGGGAACAGGACTCAGCCCCAGCATTTT.

This clone was observed once. The genes are TRBV19 and TRBJ2-7, with TRBD2 matching 13 bases. This CDR3 comprises 16 residues. Germline CDR1 LNHDA, CDR2 SQIVND (reference sequence). The V and J ends lost 5 bases and 6 bases, in that order; junction bases with no gene match: 10. Here the CDR3 reads CASSPQAGLAGIEQYF. DNA of the CDR3: TGTGCCAGTAGTCCCCAAGCGGGACTAGCGGGAATCGAGCAGTACTTC.

This chain joins TRBV18 and TRBJ2-7, with 8 nucleotides matching TRBD1. V lost 2 bases to trimming and J lost 0 bases; unmatched junction nucleotides: 0. The germline V gene encodes CDR1 KGHSH and CDR2 LQKENI. The CDR3 sequence is 14 residues long. The CDR3 nucleotides are TGTGCCAGCTCACCAGGGACAGGCTCCTACGAGCAGTACTTC. Translating gives CASSPGTGSYEQYF.

The chain joins TRBV30 to TRBJ2-5, with a tentative D call TRBD2 (5 bases). The germline V gene has CDR1 GTSNPN and CDR2 SVGIG (reference sequence). V was pared by 0 bases and J by 3 bases, with 8 bases between. The CDR3 totals 13 residues. DNA of the CDR3: TGTGCCTGGAGTGTGGGAGCCAAAGAGACCCAGTACTTC. This sequence encodes CAWSVGAKETQYF. Full variable domain (outside the CDR3, taken from reference TRBV30 and TRBJ2-5): SQTIHQWPATLVQPVGSPLSLECTVEGTSNPNLYWYRQAAGRGLQLLFYSVGIGQISSEVPQNLSASRPQDRQFILSSKKLLLSDSGFYLCAWSVGAKETQYFGPGTRLLVL.

The chain employs TRBV4-1 and TRBJ1-5; D is possibly TRBD1 (6 bases). This CDR3 has 16 amino acids. V was cut by 4 bases and J by 1 base, with 14 bases left in between. The germline gives CDR1 MGHRA, CDR2 YSYEKL. The CDR3 DNA is TGCGCCAGCAGCCCGGGGCAGGGGCCGAGCAATCAGCCCCAGCATTTT. Its translation is CASSPGQGPSNQPQHF.

J is TRBJ2-1 and V is TRBV9; D unclear. The germline V and J ends were trimmed by 3 bases and 0 bases, with 13 bases remaining between them. The CDR3 covers 16 residues. The germline gives CDR1 SGDLS, CDR2 YYNGEE. The CDR3 sequence: CASSGPQLSSYNEQFF. The CDR3 bases are TGTGCCAGCAGCGGACCACAGCTGAGCTCCTACAATGAGCAGTTCTTC.

This chain links TRBV24-1 with TRBJ2-6, with 8 bases lining up with TRBD1. Germline lookup yields CDR1 KGHDR and CDR2 SFDVKD. This CDR3 has 19 residues. V was pared by 6 bases and J by 0 bases, with 12 bases of the junction left unmatched. The CDR3 DNA reads TGTGCCACCAGTAGTAGCCGGCAGGGGGCTCTCTCTGGGGCCAACGTCCTGACTTTC. This translates into CATSSSRQGALSGANVLTF.

The chain couples TRBV28 to TRBJ1-6; possibly TRBD1 for D (6 bases). The germline gives CDR1 MDHEN, CDR2 SYDVKM. There are 14 residues in the CDR3. V dropped 6 bases and J dropped 10 bases, with 16 bases sitting between them. This CDR3 is CASSRVAGESPLHF. The CDR3 DNA follows: TGTGCCAGCAGCAGAGTGGCAGGGGAATCACCCCTCCACTTT.

The CDR3 region has the DNA TGTGCCAGCAGTGAAGGGGTAGCGGGAGGGCTACATACGCAGTATTTT. This gives the protein CASSEGVAGGLHTQYF. This chain joins TRBV6-1 and TRBJ2-3; 11 bases are a match to TRBD2. Looked up from germline, CDR1 is MNHNS and CDR2 is SASEGT. CDR3 size: 16 residues. Trimming at V came to 1 base and at J to 7 bases, leaving 7 bases not matched to a gene.

J is TRBJ1-2 and V is TRBV19; 7 positions match TRBD1. CDR1 is LNHDA and CDR2 is SQIVND in the germline V gene (reference sequence). The CDR3 extends over 13 amino acids. The J segment lost 2 bases and the V segment lost 5 bases, leaving 2 bases of the junction unmatched. Here the CDR3 reads CASSPTGNYGYTF. CDR3 coding DNA: TGTGCCAGTAGTCCGACAGGGAACTATGGCTACACCTTC.

The chain employs TRBV4-1 and TRBJ2-3, with a weak D call TRBD1 (5 bases). Germline values: CDR1 MGHRA, CDR2 YSYEKL. The CDR3 consists of 16 residues. V was clipped by 1 base and J by 6 bases, with 17 bases between them. The CDR3 sequence is CASSQGVGLIRDTQYF. DNA of the CDR3: TGCGCCAGCAGCCAAGGAGTGGGGCTGATCCGGGATACGCAGTATTTT.

The chain recombines TRBV2 with TRBJ1-3; D uncertain. This CDR3 region has 16 residues. Germline values: CDR1 SNHLY, CDR2 FYNNEI. V was clipped by 6 bases and J by 1 base, with 16 bases between them. The CDR3 reads CASSRSDMASGNTIYF. For the CDR3, the DNA is TGTGCCAGCAGCCGGTCAGACATGGCTTCTGGAAACACCATATATTTT.

The sample holds one count of this clone. The chain carries TRBV5-4 and TRBJ2-3; the match to TRBD2 covers 8 bases. J gave up 7 bases and V 4 bases, and 11 bases lay outside the gene matches. Germline CDR1 reads SGHNT; CDR2 reads YYREEE (reference sequence). This CDR3 has 15 residues. The CDR3 sequence is CASSPPGLESNTQYF. The CDR3, as DNA: TGTGCCAGCAGCCCACCGGGACTAGAATCAAATACGCAGTATTTT.

This clone was detected only once. This chain joins TRBV19 and TRBJ1-3, with 7 bases that match TRBD1. Trimming at V came to 3 bases and at J to 0 bases, leaving 5 bases not matched to a gene. Germline V CDR1 and CDR2: LNHDA, SQIVND (reference sequence). This CDR3 comprises 16 residues. CDR3 in amino acids: CASSIRQGLSGNTIYF. The CDR3 nucleotides read TGTGCCAGTAGTATTCGACAGGGCCTCTCTGGAAACACCATATATTTT.

The chain has TRBV11-2 and TRBJ2-5, with 8 bases aligning to TRBD1. CDR3 length equals 15 residues. The germline V gene has CDR1 SGHAT and CDR2 FQNNGV. Germline trimming cut 4 bases from V and 1 base from J; bases unmatched to any gene: 5. The CDR3 is CASSSGQGSQETQYF. Here the CDR3 DNA reads TGTGCCAGCAGCTCCGGACAGGGTTCCCAAGAGACCCAGTACTTC. Full variable domain (outside the CDR3, taken from reference TRBV11-2 and TRBJ2-5): EAGVAQSPRYKIIEKRQSVAFWCNPISGHATLYWYQQILGQGPKLLIQFQNNGVVDDSQLPKDRFSAERLKGVDSTLKIQPAKLEDSAVYLCASSSGQGSQETQYFGPGTRLLVL.

The chain couples TRBV3-1 (or the pseudogene TRBV3-2) to TRBJ2-3, with D unclear. V shed 3 bases and J shed 6 bases, with 10 bases lying between them. The CDR3 totals 13 residues. Germline V gives CDR1 LGHDT, CDR2 YNNKEL (reference sequence). The CDR3: CASSHWLSDTQYF. The CDR3, as DNA: TGTGCCAGCAGCCACTGGCTTTCCGATACGCAGTATTTT.

This clone was detected a few times. The chain is built from TRBV18 and TRBJ2-7; perhaps TRBD1 as D (5 bases). Trimming pared 2 bases from V and 4 bases from J, leaving 6 bases between. CDR3 size: 12 residues. Looked up from germline, CDR1 is KGHSH and CDR2 is LQKENI. CDR3 coding DNA: TGTGCCAGCTCACCAACAGGATACGAGCAGTACTTC. Residues: CASSPTGYEQYF.

The chain carries TRBV27 and TRBJ2-5; TRBD2 matches 15 bases. Germline V CDR1 and CDR2: MNHEY, SMNVEV (reference sequence). With 2 bases clipped from V and 4 bases from J, the junction kept 8 bases outside the gene matches. This CDR3 contains 18 residues. The CDR3 nucleotides are TGTGCCAGCAGTTTAAGGACTAGCGGGAGGGGCGGGGGAGAGACCCAGTACTTC. Translated: CASSLRTSGRGGGETQYF.

V is TRBV3-1 (or the pseudogene TRBV3-2) and J is TRBJ2-7; tentatively, D is TRBD2 (5 bases). CDR3 size: 14 residues. Trimming took 8 bases from V and 0 from J, leaving 14 bases between them. The V gene's germline CDR1 is LGHDT and CDR2 YNNKEL (reference sequence). CDR3 amino acids: CASARASGSYEQYF. Written as DNA, the CDR3 is TGTGCCAGCGCTAGAGCCAGCGGCTCCTACGAGCAGTACTTC.

The J gene is TRBJ1-3, the V gene TRBV29-1, with D perhaps TRBD1 (6 bases). This CDR3 is 15 amino acids long. From germline, CDR1 is SQVTM and CDR2 ANQGSEA. V was pared by 0 bases and J by 0 bases, with 9 bases between. The CDR3 bases are TGCAGCGTTGAAGATTGGACAGCCTCTGGAAACACCATATATTTT. Protein sequence: CSVEDWTASGNTIYF.

The V and J genes are TRBV10-3 and TRBJ1-3, with TRBD1 matching over 7 bases. V trimming: 11 bases; J trimming: 2 bases; junction bases outside the gene matches: 18. The germline CDR1 and CDR2 sequences are ENHRY and SYGVKD. The CDR3 length is 17 residues. CDR3 DNA sequence: TGTGCCGCCGGAGACCGGGACAGATCGAACACTGGAAACACCATATATTTT. It specifies CAAGDRDRSNTGNTIYF.

This chain joins TRBV5-1 and TRBJ2-7; maybe TRBD1 (5 bases). The V end was cut by 0 bases, the J end by 3 bases, with 13 bases between. The CDR3 is 15 residues long. Germline-derived CDR1 and CDR2 are SGHRS and YFSETQ. CDR3 sequence reads: CASSLAGQGFYEQYF. The DNA for the CDR3 is TGCGCCAGCAGCTTGGCCGGGCAGGGCTTCTACGAGCAGTACTTC.

This clone has only one observation. CDR3 amino acids: CASTSGSGELFF. The CDR3 coding sequence is TGTGCCAGCACCTCCGGGTCCGGGGAGCTGTTTTTT. J is TRBJ2-2 and V is TRBV11-3; D unclear. CDR1 is SGHNT and CDR2 is YENEEA in the germline V gene. There are 12 residues in the CDR3. Trimming took 7 bases from V and 6 from J, leaving 9 bases between them.

This clone was observed once. The rearrangement links TRBV7-8 to TRBJ1-2, with D hard to call. With 5 bases removed from V and 3 bases from J, the gap between germline ends came to 16 bases. In germline, CDR1 is SGHVS, CDR2 FQNEAQ. This CDR3 has 15 residues. The CDR3 sequence: CASSPRAGGDYGYTF. The CDR3 DNA is TGTGCCAGCAGCCCCCGGGCGGGTGGGGACTATGGCTACACCTTC.